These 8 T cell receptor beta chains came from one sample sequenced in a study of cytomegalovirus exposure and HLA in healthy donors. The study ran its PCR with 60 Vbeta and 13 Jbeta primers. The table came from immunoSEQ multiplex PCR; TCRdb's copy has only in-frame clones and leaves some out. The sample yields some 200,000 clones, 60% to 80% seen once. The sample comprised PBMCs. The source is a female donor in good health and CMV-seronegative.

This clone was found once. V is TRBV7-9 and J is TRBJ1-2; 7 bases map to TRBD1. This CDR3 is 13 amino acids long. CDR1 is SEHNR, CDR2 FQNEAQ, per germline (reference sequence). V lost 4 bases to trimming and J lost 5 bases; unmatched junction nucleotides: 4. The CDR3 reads CASSSRTGYGYTF. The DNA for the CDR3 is TGTGCCAGCAGCTCGAGGACAGGATATGGCTACACCTTC.

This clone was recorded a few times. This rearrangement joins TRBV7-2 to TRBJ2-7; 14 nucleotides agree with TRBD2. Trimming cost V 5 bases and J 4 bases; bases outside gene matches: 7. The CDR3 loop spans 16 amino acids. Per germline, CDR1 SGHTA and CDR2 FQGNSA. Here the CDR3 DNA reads TGTGCCAGCAGCCCGGGACTAGCGGGGGCCGCATACGAGCAGTACTTC. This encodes CASSPGLAGAAYEQYF.

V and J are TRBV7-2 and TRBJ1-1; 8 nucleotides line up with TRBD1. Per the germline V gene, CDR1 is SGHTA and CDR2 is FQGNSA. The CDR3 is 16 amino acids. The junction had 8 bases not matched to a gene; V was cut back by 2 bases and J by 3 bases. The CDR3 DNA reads TGTGCCAGCAGCTTAAGGGCAGGGGGCTGGGACACTGAAGCTTTCTTT. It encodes CASSLRAGGWDTEAFF.

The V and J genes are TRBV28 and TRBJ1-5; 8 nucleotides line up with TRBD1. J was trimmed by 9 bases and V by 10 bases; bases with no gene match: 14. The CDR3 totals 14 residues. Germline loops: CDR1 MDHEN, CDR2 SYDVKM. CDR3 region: CATSGQVLWGPQHF. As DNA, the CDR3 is TGTGCCACGTCGGGACAGGTCCTTTGGGGGCCCCAGCATTTT.

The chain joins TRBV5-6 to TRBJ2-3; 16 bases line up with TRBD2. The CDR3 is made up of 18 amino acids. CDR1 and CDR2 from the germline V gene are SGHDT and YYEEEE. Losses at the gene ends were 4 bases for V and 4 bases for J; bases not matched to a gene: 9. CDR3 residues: CASSRGLAGGRSADTQYF. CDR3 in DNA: TGTGCCAGCAGCAGGGGACTAGCGGGGGGGCGATCCGCAGATACGCAGTATTTT.

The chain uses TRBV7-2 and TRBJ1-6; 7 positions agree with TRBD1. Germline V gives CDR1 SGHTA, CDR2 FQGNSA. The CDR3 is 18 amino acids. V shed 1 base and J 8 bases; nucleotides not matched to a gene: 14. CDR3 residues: CASSLVGGYRGGDSPLHF. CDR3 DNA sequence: TGTGCCAGCAGCTTAGTAGGGGGGTACAGGGGCGGGGATTCACCCCTCCACTTT.

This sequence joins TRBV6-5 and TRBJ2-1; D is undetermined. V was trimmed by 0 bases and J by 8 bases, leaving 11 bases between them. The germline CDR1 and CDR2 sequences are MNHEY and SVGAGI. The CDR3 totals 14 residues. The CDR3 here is CASSYSGLQDEQFF. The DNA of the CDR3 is TGTGCCAGCAGTTACTCTGGCCTCCAAGATGAGCAGTTCTTC.

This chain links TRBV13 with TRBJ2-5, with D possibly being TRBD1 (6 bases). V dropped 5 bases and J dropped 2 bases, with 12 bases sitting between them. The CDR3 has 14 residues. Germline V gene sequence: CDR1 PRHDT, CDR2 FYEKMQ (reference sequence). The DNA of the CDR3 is TGTGCCAGCAGCGTAACAGGGAATCAAGAGACCCAGTACTTC. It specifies CASSVTGNQETQYF.